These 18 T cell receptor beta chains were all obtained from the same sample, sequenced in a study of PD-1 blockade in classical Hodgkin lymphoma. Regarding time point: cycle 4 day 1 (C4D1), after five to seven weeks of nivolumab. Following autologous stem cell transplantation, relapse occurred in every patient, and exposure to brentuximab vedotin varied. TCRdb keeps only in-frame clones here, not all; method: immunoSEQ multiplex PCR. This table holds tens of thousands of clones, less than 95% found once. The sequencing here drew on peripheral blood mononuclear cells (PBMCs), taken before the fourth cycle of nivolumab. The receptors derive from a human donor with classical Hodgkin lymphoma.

The CDR3 sequence is CASSLAGTGVYEQYF. The CDR3 region has the DNA TGTGCCAGCAGCTTGGCCGGGACAGGGGTCTACGAGCAGTACTTC. The chain joins TRBV2 to TRBJ2-7, with 10 bases matching TRBD1. The CDR3 contains 15 residues. Losses at the gene ends were 6 bases for V and 3 bases for J; bases not matched to a gene: 8. The germline V gene encodes CDR1 SNHLY and CDR2 FYNNEI.

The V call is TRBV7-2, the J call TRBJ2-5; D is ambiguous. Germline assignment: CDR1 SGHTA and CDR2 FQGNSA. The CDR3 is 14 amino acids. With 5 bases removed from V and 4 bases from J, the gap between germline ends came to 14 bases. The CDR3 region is CASSPGYEAETQYF. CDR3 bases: TGTGCCAGCAGCCCCGGCTACGAGGCAGAGACCCAGTACTTC.

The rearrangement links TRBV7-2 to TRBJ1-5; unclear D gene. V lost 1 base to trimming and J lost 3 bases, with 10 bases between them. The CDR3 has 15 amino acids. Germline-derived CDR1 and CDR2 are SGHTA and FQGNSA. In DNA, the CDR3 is TGTGCCAGCAGCTTAGTGTTCGGAGACAATCAGCCCCAGCATTTT. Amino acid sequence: CASSLVFGDNQPQHF.

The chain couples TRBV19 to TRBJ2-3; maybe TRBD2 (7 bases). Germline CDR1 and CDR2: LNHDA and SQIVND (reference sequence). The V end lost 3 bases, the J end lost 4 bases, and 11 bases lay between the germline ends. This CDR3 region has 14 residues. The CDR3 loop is CASSIGGGADTQYF. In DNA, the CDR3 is TGTGCCAGTAGTATCGGAGGGGGGGCAGATACGCAGTATTTT.

The CDR3 reads CASGPGRVNTEAFF. DNA of the CDR3: TGTGCTAGTGGTCCGGGAAGGGTGAACACTGAAGCTTTCTTT. V gene TRBV12-5 combines with J gene TRBJ1-1; no firm D call. Germline assignment: CDR1 LGHNT and CDR2 FRNRAP. The CDR3 consists of 14 residues. V lost 5 bases to trimming and J lost 0 bases, with 10 bases between them.

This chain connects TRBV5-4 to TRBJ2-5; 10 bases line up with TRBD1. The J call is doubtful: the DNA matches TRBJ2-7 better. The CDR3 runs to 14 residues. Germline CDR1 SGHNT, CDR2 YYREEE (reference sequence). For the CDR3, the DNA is TGTGCCATTACCCCGGACAGGGGGTCCTACGAGCAGTACTTC. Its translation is CAITPDRGSYEQYF.

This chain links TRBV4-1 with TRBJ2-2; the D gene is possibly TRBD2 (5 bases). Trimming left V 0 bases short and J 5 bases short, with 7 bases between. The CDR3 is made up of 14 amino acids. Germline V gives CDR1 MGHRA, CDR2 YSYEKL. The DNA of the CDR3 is TGCGCCAGCAGCCAAGAGACGGGAACCGGGGAGCTGTTTTTT. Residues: CASSQETGTGELFF.

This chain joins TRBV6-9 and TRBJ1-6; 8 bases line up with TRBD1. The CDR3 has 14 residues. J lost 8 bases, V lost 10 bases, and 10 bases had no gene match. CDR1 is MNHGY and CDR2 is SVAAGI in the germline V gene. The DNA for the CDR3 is TGTGCCACCGAAAACAGGGGGTTTTATTCACCCCTCCACTTT. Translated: CATENRGFYSPLHF.

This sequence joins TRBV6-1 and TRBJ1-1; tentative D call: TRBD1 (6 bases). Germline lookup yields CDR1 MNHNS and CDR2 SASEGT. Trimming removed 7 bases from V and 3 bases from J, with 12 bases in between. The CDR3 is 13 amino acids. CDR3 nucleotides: TGTGCCAGCACGACCAAGGGGGACACTGAAGCTTTCTTT. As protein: CASTTKGDTEAFF.

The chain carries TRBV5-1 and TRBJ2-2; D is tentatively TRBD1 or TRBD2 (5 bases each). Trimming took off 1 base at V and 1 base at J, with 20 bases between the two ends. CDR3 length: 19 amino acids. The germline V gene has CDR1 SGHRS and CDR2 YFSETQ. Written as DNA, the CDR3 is TGCGCCAGCAGCTTGATGGGAGAAACCTGGGGGAAGAACACCGGGGAGCTGTTTTTT. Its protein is CASSLMGETWGKNTGELFF.

In nucleotides, the CDR3 is TGTGCCAGCAGCTCCGGTCCCGGGAGGTTATATGGCTACACCTTC. This sequence encodes CASSSGPGRLYGYTF. This sequence joins TRBV5-4 and TRBJ1-2; no firm D call. V lost 3 bases to trimming and J lost 5 bases, with 17 bases between them. The length of the CDR3 is 15 residues. Germline CDR1 SGHNT, CDR2 YYREEE (reference sequence).

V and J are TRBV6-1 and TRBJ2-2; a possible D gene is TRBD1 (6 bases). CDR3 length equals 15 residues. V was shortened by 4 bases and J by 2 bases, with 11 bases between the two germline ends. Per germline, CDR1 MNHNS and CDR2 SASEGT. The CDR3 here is CASSARTANTGELFF. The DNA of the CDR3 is TGTGCCAGCAGTGCTCGGACAGCAAACACCGGGGAGCTGTTTTTT.

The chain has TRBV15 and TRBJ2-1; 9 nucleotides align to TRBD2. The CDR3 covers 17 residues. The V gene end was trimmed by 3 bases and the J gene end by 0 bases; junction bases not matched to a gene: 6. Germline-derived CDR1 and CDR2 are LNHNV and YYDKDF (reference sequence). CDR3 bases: TGTGCCACCAGCAGTCGAGCGGGGGGCGCCTCCTACAATGAGCAGTTCTTC. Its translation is CATSSRAGGASYNEQFF.

The CDR3 DNA follows: TGTGCCAGCAGCCCCGGGGACAGGTTGAACACTGAAGCTTTCTTT. Its protein is CASSPGDRLNTEAFF. The chain has TRBV6-5 and TRBJ1-1; 8 nucleotides match TRBD1. The CDR3 contains 15 residues. V trimming: 6 bases; J trimming: 0 bases; junction bases outside the gene matches: 6. The V gene's germline CDR1 is MNHEY and CDR2 SVGAGI.

CDR3 sequence reads: CASSLDEQFF. DNA of the CDR3: TGTGCCAGCAGCTTAGACGAGCAGTTCTTC. This sequence joins TRBV7-9 and TRBJ2-1, with D hard to call. Trimming took 1 base from V and 10 from J, leaving 2 bases between them. Germline lookup yields CDR1 SEHNR and CDR2 FQNEAQ (reference sequence). The CDR3 sequence is 10 residues long.

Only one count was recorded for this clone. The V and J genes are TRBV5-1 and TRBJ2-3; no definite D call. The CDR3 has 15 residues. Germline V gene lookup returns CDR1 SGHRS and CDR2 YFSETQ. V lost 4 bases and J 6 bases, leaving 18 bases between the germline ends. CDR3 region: CASSMDGSPGDTQYF. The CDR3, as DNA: TGCGCCAGCAGCATGGACGGATCCCCCGGGGATACGCAGTATTTT.

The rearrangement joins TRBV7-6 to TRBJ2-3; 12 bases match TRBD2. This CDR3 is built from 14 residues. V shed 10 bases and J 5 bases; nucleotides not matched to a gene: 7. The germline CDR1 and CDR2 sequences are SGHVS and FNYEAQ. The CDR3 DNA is TGTGCCACATCTAGCGGGGGGGCGGTAGATACGCAGTATTTT. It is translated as CATSSGGAVDTQYF. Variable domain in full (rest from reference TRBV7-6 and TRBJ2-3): GAGVSQSPRYKVTKRGQDVALRCDPISGHVSLYWYRQALGQGPEFLTYFNYEAQQDKSGLPNDRFSAERPEGSISTLTIQRTEQRDSAMYRCATSSGGAVDTQYFGPGTRLTVL.

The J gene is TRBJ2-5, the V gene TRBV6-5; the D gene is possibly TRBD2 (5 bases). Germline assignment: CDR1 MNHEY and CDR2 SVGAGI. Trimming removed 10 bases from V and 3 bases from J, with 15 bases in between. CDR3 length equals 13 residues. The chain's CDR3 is CATLDGLEETQYF. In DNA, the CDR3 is TGTGCCACCCTAGACGGACTTGAAGAGACCCAGTACTTC.